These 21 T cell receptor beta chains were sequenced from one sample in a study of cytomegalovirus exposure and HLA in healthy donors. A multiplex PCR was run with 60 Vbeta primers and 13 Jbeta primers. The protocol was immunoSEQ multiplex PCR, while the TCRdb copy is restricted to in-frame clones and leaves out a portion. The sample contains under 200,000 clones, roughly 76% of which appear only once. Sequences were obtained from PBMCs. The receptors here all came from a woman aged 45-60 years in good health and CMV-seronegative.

The CDR3, as DNA: TGCAGCGTTGTCCTATCCTACGAGCAGTACTTC. Its protein is CSVVLSYEQYF. J is TRBJ2-7 and V is TRBV29-1; the D is unclear. V was shortened by 4 bases and J by 1 base, with 5 bases between the two germline ends. From germline, CDR1 is SQVTM and CDR2 ANQGSEA. This CDR3 is 11 amino acids long.

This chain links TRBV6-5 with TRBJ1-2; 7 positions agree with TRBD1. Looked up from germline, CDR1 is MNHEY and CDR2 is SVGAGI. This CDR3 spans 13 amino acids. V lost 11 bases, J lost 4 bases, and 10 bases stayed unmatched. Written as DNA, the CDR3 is TGTGCCGGCACGAGGGGGCAGAGCTATGGCTACACCTTC. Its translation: CAGTRGQSYGYTF.

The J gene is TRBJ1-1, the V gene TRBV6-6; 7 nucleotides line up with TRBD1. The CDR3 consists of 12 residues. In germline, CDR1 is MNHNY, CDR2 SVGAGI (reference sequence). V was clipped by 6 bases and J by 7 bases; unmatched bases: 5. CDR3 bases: TGTGCCAGCAGGGGACCAGGGGGTGAAGCTTTCTTT. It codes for CASRGPGGEAFF.

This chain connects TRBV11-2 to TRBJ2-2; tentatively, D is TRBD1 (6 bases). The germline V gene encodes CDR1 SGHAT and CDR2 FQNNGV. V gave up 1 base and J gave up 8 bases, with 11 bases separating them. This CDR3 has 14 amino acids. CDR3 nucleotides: TGTGCCAGCAGCTTAGTACAGGGTACTGGGGAGCTGTTTTTT. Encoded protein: CASSLVQGTGELFF.

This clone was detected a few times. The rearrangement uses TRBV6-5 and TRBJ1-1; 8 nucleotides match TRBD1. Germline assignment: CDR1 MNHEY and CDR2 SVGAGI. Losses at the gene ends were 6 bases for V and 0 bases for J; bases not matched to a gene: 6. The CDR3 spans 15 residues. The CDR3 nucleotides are TGTGCCAGCAGACTCGGACAGGGAATGAACACTGAAGCTTTCTTT. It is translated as CASRLGQGMNTEAFF.

CDR3 amino acids: CASSRAGDSNKGAFF. DNA for the CDR3: TGTGCCAGCAGCCGTGCTGGTGACAGCAACAAAGGAGCTTTCTTT. V and J are TRBV7-9 and TRBJ1-1; D possibly corresponds to TRBD1 (5 bases). The length of the CDR3 is 15 residues. Germline V lookup: CDR1 SEHNR, CDR2 FQNEAQ (reference sequence). V was pared by 5 bases and J by 10 bases, with 23 bases between.

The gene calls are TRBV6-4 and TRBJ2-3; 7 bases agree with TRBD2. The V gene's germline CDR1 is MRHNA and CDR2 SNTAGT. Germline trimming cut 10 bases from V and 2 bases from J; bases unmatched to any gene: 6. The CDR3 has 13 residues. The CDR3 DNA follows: TGTGCCACATCCGCGGGGGACACAGATACGCAGTATTTT. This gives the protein CATSAGDTDTQYF.

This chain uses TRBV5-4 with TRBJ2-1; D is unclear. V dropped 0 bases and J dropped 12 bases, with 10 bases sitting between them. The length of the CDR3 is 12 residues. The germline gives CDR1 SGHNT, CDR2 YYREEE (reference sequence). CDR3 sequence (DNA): TGTGCCAGCAGCTTGGATTCCAGCGCGCAGTTCTTC. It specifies CASSLDSSAQFF.

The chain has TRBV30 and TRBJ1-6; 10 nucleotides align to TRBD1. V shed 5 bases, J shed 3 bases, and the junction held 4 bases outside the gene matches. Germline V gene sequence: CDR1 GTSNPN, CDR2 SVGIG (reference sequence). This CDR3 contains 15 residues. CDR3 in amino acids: CAWGTGANYNSPLHF. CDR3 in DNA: TGTGCCTGGGGGACAGGGGCCAACTATAATTCACCCCTCCACTTT.

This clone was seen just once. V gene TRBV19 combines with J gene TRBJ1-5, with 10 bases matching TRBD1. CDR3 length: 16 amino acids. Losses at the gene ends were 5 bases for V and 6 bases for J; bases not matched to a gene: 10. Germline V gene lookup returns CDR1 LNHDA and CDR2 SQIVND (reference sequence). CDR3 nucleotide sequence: TGTGCCAGTAGTTGGGGGACAGGGGCCCAGGGTCAGCCCCAGCATTTT. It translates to CASSWGTGAQGQPQHF. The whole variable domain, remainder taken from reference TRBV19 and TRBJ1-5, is DGGITQSPKYLFRKEGQNVTLSCEQNLNHDAMYWYRQDPGQGLRLIYYSQIVNDFQKGDIAEGYSVSREKKESFPLTVTSAQKNPTAFYLCASSWGTGAQGQPQHFGDGTRLSIL.

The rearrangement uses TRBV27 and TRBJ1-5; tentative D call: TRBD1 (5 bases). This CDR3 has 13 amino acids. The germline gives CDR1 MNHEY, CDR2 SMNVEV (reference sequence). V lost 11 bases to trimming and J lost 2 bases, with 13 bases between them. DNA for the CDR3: TGTGCCGCCTCTAGGGGCCGCAATCAGCCCCAGCATTTT. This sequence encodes CAASRGRNQPQHF.

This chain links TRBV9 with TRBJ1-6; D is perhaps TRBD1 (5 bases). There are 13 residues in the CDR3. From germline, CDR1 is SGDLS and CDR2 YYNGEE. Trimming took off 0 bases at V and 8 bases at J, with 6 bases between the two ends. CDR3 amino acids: CASSVGGDSPLHF. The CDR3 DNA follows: TGTGCCAGCAGCGTAGGGGGCGATTCACCCCTCCACTTT. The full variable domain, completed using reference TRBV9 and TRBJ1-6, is DSGVTQTPKHLITATGQRVTLRCSPRSGDLSVYWYQQSLDQGLQFLIQYYNGEERAKGNILERFSAQQFPDLHSELNLSSLELGDSALYFCASSVGGDSPLHFGNGTRLTVT.

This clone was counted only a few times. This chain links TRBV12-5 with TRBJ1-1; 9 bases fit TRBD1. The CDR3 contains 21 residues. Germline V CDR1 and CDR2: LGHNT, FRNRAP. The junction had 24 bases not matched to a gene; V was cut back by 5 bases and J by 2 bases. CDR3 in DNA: TGTGCTAGTGGTCCACCCAGACAGGGGGAACTCGGCCGGAGACGAAACACTGAAGCTTTCTTT. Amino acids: CASGPPRQGELGRRRNTEAFF. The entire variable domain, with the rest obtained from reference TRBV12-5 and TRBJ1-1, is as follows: DARVTQTPRHKVTEMGQEVTMRCQPILGHNTVFWYRQTMMQGLELLAYFRNRAPLDDSGMPKDRFSAEMPDATLATLKIQPSEPRDSAVYFCASGPPRQGELGRRRNTEAFFGQGTRLTVV.

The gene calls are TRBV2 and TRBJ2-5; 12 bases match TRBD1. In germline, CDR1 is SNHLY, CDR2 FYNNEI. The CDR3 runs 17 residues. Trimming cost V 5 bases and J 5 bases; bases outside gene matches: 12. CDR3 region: CASSSTRDRGRGETQYF. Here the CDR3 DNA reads TGTGCCAGCAGTTCTACCCGGGACAGGGGGCGCGGGGAGACCCAGTACTTC.

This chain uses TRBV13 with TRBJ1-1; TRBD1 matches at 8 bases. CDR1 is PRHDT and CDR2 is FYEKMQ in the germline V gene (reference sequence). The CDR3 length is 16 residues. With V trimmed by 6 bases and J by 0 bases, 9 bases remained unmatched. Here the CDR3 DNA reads TGTGCCAGCAGTCTTAGGACAGGGCGGATGAACACTGAAGCTTTCTTT. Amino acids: CASSLRTGRMNTEAFF.

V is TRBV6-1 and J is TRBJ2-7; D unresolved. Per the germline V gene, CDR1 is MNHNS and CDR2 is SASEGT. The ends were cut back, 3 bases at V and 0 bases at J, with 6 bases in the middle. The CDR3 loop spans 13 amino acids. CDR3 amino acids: CASSDSDSYEQYF. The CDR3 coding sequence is TGTGCCAGCAGTGATTCAGACTCCTACGAGCAGTACTTC.

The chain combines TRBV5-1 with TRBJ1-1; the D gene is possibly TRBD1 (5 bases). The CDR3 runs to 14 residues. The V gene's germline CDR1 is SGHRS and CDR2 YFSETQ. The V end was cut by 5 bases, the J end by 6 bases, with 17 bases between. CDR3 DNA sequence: TGCGCCAGCAGGATGACAGTTAGTGTCTCTGAAGCTTTCTTT. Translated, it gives CASRMTVSVSEAFF.

This CDR3 is CASSRAGFTGELFF. As DNA, the CDR3 is TGTGCTAGCTCGAGGGCCGGCTTCACCGGGGAGCTGTTTTTT. The chain is built from TRBV12-5 and TRBJ2-2; perhaps TRBD2 as D (5 bases). CDR3 length: 14 amino acids. The germline V and J ends were trimmed by 9 bases and 4 bases, with 15 bases remaining between them. The germline gives CDR1 LGHNT, CDR2 FRNRAP.

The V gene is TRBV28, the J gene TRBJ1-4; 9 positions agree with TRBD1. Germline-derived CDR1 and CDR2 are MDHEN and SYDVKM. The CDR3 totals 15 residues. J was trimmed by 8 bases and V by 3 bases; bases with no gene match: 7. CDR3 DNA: TGTGCCAGCAGTTTGGGACAGGGTGGAGGAGAAAAACTGTTTTTT. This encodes CASSLGQGGGEKLFF.

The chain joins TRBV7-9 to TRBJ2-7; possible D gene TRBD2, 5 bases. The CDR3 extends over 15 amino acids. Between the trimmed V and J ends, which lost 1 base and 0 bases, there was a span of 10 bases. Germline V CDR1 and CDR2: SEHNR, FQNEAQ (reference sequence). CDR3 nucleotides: TGTGCCAGCAGCTTAGGAGGGATTAGCTCCTACGAGCAGTACTTC. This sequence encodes CASSLGGISSYEQYF.

CDR3 region: CASSGTALNEQFF. The CDR3 coding sequence is TGCGCCAGCAGCGGGACAGCTCTGAATGAGCAGTTCTTC. This sequence joins TRBV10-2 and TRBJ2-1, with 7 bases identical to TRBD1. The CDR3 consists of 13 residues. In germline, CDR1 is WSHSY, CDR2 SAAADI. Trimming took 6 bases from V and 7 from J; bases not matched to a gene: 6.